This paragraph reports one TCR beta chain. This sample stems from a study of blood T cell repertoires in COVID-19. Study context: Sites across the United States, Italy and Spain contributed samples from acute and convalescent COVID-19. T cells, B-cell-depleted T cells, or PBMCs provided the cDNA or gDNA that served as material.

Germline loops: CDR1 SGHDT, CDR2 YYEEEE. Between the trimmed V and J ends, which lost 4 bases and 0 bases, there was a span of 8 bases. The CDR3 covers 14 residues. The Seattle site enrolled patients during active infection and followed them longitudinally. Methods used by the authors: Counts of nucleated cells, estimated from reference gene primer amplification, were obtained. Repertoires were generated with immunoSEQ multiplex PCR, while TCRdb's copy carries only in-frame clones and drops some. For V, J and clone size, that table is used; D and trimming come from the DNA. The table has 84,000 or so clones, 65% to 85% seen once; the top ten hold roughly 6%.

Sample: peripheral blood. This clonotype was obtained from an older man with COVID-19, enrolled during active disease. The chain joins TRBV5-6 to TRBJ1-5; TRBD1 might be the D (5 bases). Here the CDR3 DNA reads TGTGCCAGCAGCCCAGGGATTAGCAATCAGCCCCAGCATTTT. This sequence encodes CASSPGISNQPQHF.